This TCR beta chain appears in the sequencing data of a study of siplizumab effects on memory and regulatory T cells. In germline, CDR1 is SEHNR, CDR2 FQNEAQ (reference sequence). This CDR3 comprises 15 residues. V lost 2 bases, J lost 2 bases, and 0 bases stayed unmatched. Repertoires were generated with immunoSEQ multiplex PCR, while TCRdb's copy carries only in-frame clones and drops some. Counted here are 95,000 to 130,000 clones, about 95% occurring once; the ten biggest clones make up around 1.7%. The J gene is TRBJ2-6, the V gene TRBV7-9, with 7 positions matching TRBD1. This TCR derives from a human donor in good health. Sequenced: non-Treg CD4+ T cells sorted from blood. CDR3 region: CASSLQGAGANVLTF. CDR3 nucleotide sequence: TGTGCCAGCAGCTTACAGGGGGCTGGGGCCAACGTCCTGACTTTC.